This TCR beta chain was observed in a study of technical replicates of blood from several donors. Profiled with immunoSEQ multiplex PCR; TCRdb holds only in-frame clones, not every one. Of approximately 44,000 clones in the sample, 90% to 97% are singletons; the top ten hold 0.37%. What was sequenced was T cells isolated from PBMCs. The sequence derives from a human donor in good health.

The CDR3 DNA reads as TGCGCCAGCAGCCCCAGGACAGGTAACTCTGGGGCCAACGTCCTGACTTTC. Translated, it gives CASSPRTGNSGANVLTF. The rearrangement links TRBV5-1 to TRBJ2-6; 7 bases align to TRBD1. J was trimmed by 0 bases and V by 4 bases; bases with no gene match: 7. This CDR3 region has 17 residues. Germline V gene sequence: CDR1 SGHRS, CDR2 YFSETQ.